The 18 T cell receptor beta chains presented below share a single source sample, sequenced in a study of blood T cell repertoires in COVID-19. Repertoires were generated with immunoSEQ multiplex PCR, while TCRdb's copy carries only in-frame clones and drops some. The data hold tens of thousands of clones, with around nine tenths observed a single time. The sequencing sample was made of peripheral blood. These receptors were collected from a woman in her sixties or seventies with COVID-19, enrolled during active disease.

This chain links TRBV5-1 with TRBJ2-7; D gene unclear. V was clipped by 1 base and J by 6 bases, with 11 bases between them. The CDR3 length is 13 residues. Per the germline V gene, CDR1 is SGHRS and CDR2 is YFSETQ. The CDR3: CASSLLYGAEQYF. The CDR3, as DNA: TGCGCCAGCAGCTTGTTATATGGAGCCGAGCAGTACTTC.

This chain uses TRBV2 with TRBJ1-6, with D tentatively TRBD1 (5 bases). V was shortened by 4 bases and J by 0 bases, with 7 bases between the two germline ends. This CDR3 has 15 residues. The germline CDR1 and CDR2 sequences are SNHLY and FYNNEI. CDR3 nucleotides: TGTGCCAGCAGTGCGGGGGTCTCCTATAATTCACCCCTCCACTTT. It specifies CASSAGVSYNSPLHF. Full variable domain (missing parts from reference TRBV2 and TRBJ1-6): EPEVTQTPSHQVTQMGQEVILRCVPISNHLYFYWYRQILGQKVEFLVSFYNNEISEKSEIFDDQFSVERPDGSNFTLKIRSTKLEDSAMYFCASSAGVSYNSPLHFGNGTRLTVT.

This chain uses TRBV6-2 or TRBV6-3 with TRBJ2-3, with D hard to call. The germline CDR1 and CDR2 sequences are MNHEY and SVGEGT. There are 14 residues in the CDR3. Deletions cut 0 bases from V and 0 bases from J, with 4 bases between. CDR3: CASSYSSSTDTQYF. DNA for the CDR3: TGTGCCAGCAGTTACTCCTCTAGCACAGATACGCAGTATTTT.

This rearrangement joins TRBV4-1 to TRBJ2-1; 15 nucleotides agree with TRBD2. The CDR3 totals 18 residues. Germline CDR1 is MGHRA and CDR2 is YSYEKL. The junction had 9 bases not matched to a gene; V was cut back by 4 bases and J by 5 bases. The CDR3 reads CASSRRPGLAGGDNEQFF. The CDR3 DNA is TGCGCCAGCAGCCGGAGGCCGGGACTAGCGGGGGGAGACAATGAGCAGTTCTTC.

This clone was detected a few times. CDR3 DNA: TGTGCCAGCTCACCACTTTCGGAGCAGATAGCTTTCTTT. Protein product: CASSPLSEQIAFF. This chain joins TRBV18 and TRBJ1-1; D is undetermined. The germline V gene encodes CDR1 KGHSH and CDR2 LQKENI. CDR3 size: 13 residues. Trimming removed 1 base at V and 10 bases at J, with 13 bases between.

The chain joins TRBV18 to TRBJ2-7; no clear D gene. CDR3 size: 12 residues. The V and J ends lost 3 bases and 0 bases respectively, with 3 bases between them. CDR1 and CDR2 from the germline V gene are KGHSH and LQKENI. The CDR3 DNA reads as TGTGCCAGCTCACCGAGCTCCTACGAGCAGTACTTC. Amino acids: CASSPSSYEQYF.

The chain recombines TRBV7-2 with TRBJ1-5, with a weak D call TRBD1 (6 bases). The ends were cut back, 5 bases at V and 3 bases at J, with 14 bases in the middle. There are 15 residues in the CDR3. Germline V lookup: CDR1 SGHTA, CDR2 FQGNSA. CDR3 amino acids: CASSPPRGANQPQHF. DNA of the CDR3: TGTGCCAGCAGCCCGCCTCGGGGGGCCAATCAGCCCCAGCATTTT.

The chain carries TRBV5-6 and TRBJ1-5; D perhaps matches TRBD1 (5 bases). V lost 2 bases, J lost 2 bases, and 11 bases lay in between. Germline CDR1 SGHDT, CDR2 YYEEEE. The CDR3 covers 15 residues. This CDR3 reads CASSLWGDGNQPQHF. The CDR3 nucleotides read TGTGCCAGCAGCTTATGGGGCGATGGCAATCAGCCCCAGCATTTT.

This rearrangement joins TRBV5-5 to TRBJ1-2, with D tentatively TRBD1 (6 bases). Trimming left V 0 bases short and J 2 bases short, with 23 bases between. The length of the CDR3 is 19 residues. Germline CDR1 and CDR2: SGHKS and YYEKEE (reference sequence). The DNA of the CDR3 is TGTGCCAGCAGCTTGGTACTTTTGACAGGAACGTACTTAAACTATGGCTACACCTTC. The encoded protein is CASSLVLLTGTYLNYGYTF. The whole variable domain, remainder taken from reference TRBV5-5 and TRBJ1-2, is DAGVTQSPTHLIKTRGQQVTLRCSPISGHKSVSWYQQVLGQGPQFIFQYYEKEERGRGNFPDRFSARQFPNYSSELNVNALLLGDSALYLCASSLVLLTGTYLNYGYTFGSGTRLTVV.

V and J are TRBV5-1 and TRBJ2-5; TRBD1 might be the D (6 bases). The CDR3 contains 13 residues. Trimming left V 0 bases short and J 9 bases short, with 12 bases between. The germline gives CDR1 SGHRS, CDR2 YFSETQ. The CDR3: CASSLGGPGAQYF. The CDR3 nucleotides read TGCGCCAGCAGCTTGGGGGGTCCAGGGGCCCAGTACTTC.

The chain is built from TRBV5-1 and TRBJ2-2; TRBD1 agrees at 8 bases. The CDR3 length is 15 residues. Germline CDR1 and CDR2: SGHRS and YFSETQ. After removal of 4 bases from V and 6 bases from J, the junction contained 8 bases not matched to a gene. CDR3 protein: CASSLGQGGPGELFF. As DNA, the CDR3 is TGCGCCAGCAGCCTCGGACAGGGAGGACCCGGGGAGCTGTTTTTT.

This rearrangement joins TRBV7-2 to TRBJ1-5; D is possibly TRBD1 (5 bases). This CDR3 spans 15 amino acids. The germline gives CDR1 SGHTA, CDR2 FQGNSA. The V gene lost 1 base and the J gene lost 4 bases, with 11 bases spanning the gap. CDR3: CASSLVGARNQPQHF. CDR3 nucleotides: TGTGCCAGCAGCTTAGTAGGGGCGCGTAATCAGCCCCAGCATTTT.

This sequence joins TRBV7-2 and TRBJ2-5; D ambiguous. The germline V gene encodes CDR1 SGHTA and CDR2 FQGNSA. This CDR3 is 13 amino acids long. V gave up 3 bases and J gave up 5 bases, with 10 bases separating them. The chain's CDR3 is CASSFRPRETQYF. Written as DNA, the CDR3 is TGTGCCAGCAGCTTTCGGCCGCGGGAGACCCAGTACTTC.

The CDR3 DNA reads as TGCGCCAGCAGCTTGGAGGGGGCGACTAATGAAAAACTGTTTTTT. It translates to CASSLEGATNEKLFF. V is TRBV5-1 and J is TRBJ1-4; 7 nucleotides line up with TRBD1. Per germline, CDR1 SGHRS and CDR2 YFSETQ. The CDR3 contains 15 residues. J was trimmed by 2 bases and V by 0 bases; bases with no gene match: 1.

V gene TRBV5-6 combines with J gene TRBJ1-2, with a tentative D call TRBD1 (6 bases). Per germline, CDR1 SGHDT and CDR2 YYEEEE. The CDR3 runs to 15 residues. The germline V and J ends were trimmed by 4 bases and 4 bases, with 17 bases remaining between them. Here the CDR3 reads CASSIRQEAFYGYTF. The DNA of the CDR3 is TGTGCCAGCAGCATTAGACAGGAGGCCTTCTATGGCTACACCTTC. Supplemented by reference TRBV5-6 and TRBJ1-2, the full variable domain reads DAGVTQSPTHLIKTRGQQVTLRCSPKSGHDTVSWYQQALGQGPQFIFQYYEEEERQRGNFPDRFSGHQFPNYSSELNVNALLLGDSALYLCASSIRQEAFYGYTFGSGTRLTVV.

The chain joins TRBV25-1 to TRBJ2-5, with D possibly being TRBD2 (6 bases). This CDR3 has 15 amino acids. Trimming left V 3 bases short and J 5 bases short, with 16 bases between. CDR1 is MGHDK and CDR2 is SYGVNS in the germline V gene. The CDR3 sequence is CASSDPRRGDETQYF. In DNA form, the CDR3 reads TGTGCCAGCAGTGACCCAAGGAGGGGTGATGAGACCCAGTACTTC.

J is TRBJ2-3 and V is TRBV19, with 15 bases that match TRBD2. CDR1 is LNHDA and CDR2 is SQIVND in the germline V gene (reference sequence). The CDR3 spans 19 residues. V was clipped by 5 bases and J by 5 bases; unmatched bases: 14. In DNA, the CDR3 is TGTGCCAGTAGTTCGCCGGGACTAGCGGGGGGCGCTCCAGGAGATACGCAGTATTTT. This translates into CASSSPGLAGGAPGDTQYF. The full variable domain, completed using reference TRBV19 and TRBJ2-3, is DGGITQSPKYLFRKEGQNVTLSCEQNLNHDAMYWYRQDPGQGLRLIYYSQIVNDFQKGDIAEGYSVSREKKESFPLTVTSAQKNPTAFYLCASSSPGLAGGAPGDTQYFGPGTRLTVL.

This chain joins TRBV5-1 and TRBJ2-3, with 10 positions matching TRBD2. Trimming removed 5 bases from V and 2 bases from J; junction bases left unmatched: 8. From germline, CDR1 is SGHRS and CDR2 YFSETQ. The CDR3 has 16 amino acids. The CDR3 protein is CASSRFSGGTTDTQYF. CDR3 nucleotide sequence: TGCGCCAGCAGTCGCTTTAGCGGGGGGACCACAGATACGCAGTATTTT.